This T cell receptor (beta chain) was recovered during a study of tumor-infiltrating lymphocytes in primary liver carcinoma. CDR1 and CDR2 from the germline V gene are WNHNN and SYGVQD (reference sequence). CDR3 length: 15 residues. General study points: Relative to tumor region pairs, the tumor-adjacent and tumor-blood pairs showed overlap that was lower. It was in tumors, not blood, that the top-250-clone fraction was significantly higher (p = 0.039).

TCR beta cDNA was reverse-transcribed from about 550 ng of total RNA. The reaction used a constant-region primer and ProtoScript II reverse transcriptase. Amplification in three nested multiplex PCR rounds with slightly modified ARM-PCR gave rise to TCR beta libraries. It was with TRBV1-TRBV30 forward primers and a C-beta reverse primer that the first two PCR rounds were run, at 10 cycles each. TCRdb called the multiplex PCR reads again in MiXCR, with one record for every CDR3 protein. The sample lists some 50,000 distinct CDR3 sequences; just over 70% were seen once. With respect to this clonotype: Its antigen is as yet unknown. One junction end does not reproduce the germline sequence, and a read error may be involved.

Co-extraction of both nucleic acids (RNA and DNA) used about 20-33 mg of unsorted bulk tissue. Sample: liver tumor tissue from sampling region 5. Documented subset: tumor region T5, tumor centre. V gene TRBV10-1 combines with J gene TRBJ2-3, with 8 bases identical to TRBD2. The clonotype was recovered from a man aged 40-49 years with primary liver carcinoma and hepatitis B virus infection. The CDR3 reads CAGSPGGASTDTQYF. The CDR3, as DNA: TGCGCCGGCAGCCCGGGGGGGGCCTCCACAGATACGCAGTATTTT.